This T cell receptor beta chain was identified in a study of T cell repertoires in cytomegalovirus infection. TCRdb recomputed calls from the reads with MiXCR, one row per CDR3 protein. The data contain some 240,000 distinct CDR3 sequences, 17% of them singletons. This clonotype was seen at least ten times. As yet, its antigen is unknown. Per the germline V gene, CDR1 is SEHNR and CDR2 is FQNEAQ (reference sequence). V lost 5 bases and J 0 bases, leaving 14 bases between the germline ends. The CDR3 covers 16 residues. Study-wide points: Carriage of CMV together with the relevant HLA was identifiable through cumulative public TCR beta family frequency. Dominating the ex vivo response were HLA-C-restricted CMV-specific TCR beta clonotypes.

The sequenced material came from CD8+ T cells from PBMCs. The chain couples TRBV7-9 to TRBJ2-1; D possibly matches TRBD1 or TRBD2 (5 bases each). This clonotype originated in a human donor in good health (CMV status not recorded). Some clones in this sample may be carry-over from other donors' samples. The CDR3 coding sequence is TGTGCCAGCAGCCATCCCCGGGACGGCTCCTACAATGAGCAGTTCTTC. Translated, it gives CASSHPRDGSYNEQFF.